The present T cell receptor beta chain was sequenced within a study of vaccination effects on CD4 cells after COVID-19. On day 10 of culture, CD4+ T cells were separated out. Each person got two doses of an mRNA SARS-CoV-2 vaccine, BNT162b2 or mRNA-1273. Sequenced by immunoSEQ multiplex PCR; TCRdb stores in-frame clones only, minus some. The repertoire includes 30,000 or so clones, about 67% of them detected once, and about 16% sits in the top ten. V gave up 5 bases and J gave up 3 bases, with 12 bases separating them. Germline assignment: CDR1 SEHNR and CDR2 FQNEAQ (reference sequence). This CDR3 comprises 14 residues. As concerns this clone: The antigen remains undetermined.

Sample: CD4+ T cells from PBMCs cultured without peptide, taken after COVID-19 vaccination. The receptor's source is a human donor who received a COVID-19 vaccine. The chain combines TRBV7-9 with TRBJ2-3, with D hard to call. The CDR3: CASSRPLVTDTQYF. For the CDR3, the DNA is TGTGCCAGCAGCCGACCACTGGTAACAGATACGCAGTATTTT.